The clone carrying this T cell receptor beta chain was seen at least ten times. As yet, its antigen is unknown. This sample stems from a study of T cells after posttransplantation cyclophosphamide. Findings and caveats of the study: Skin or GI-infiltrating T cells shared few TRB sequences with blood. Donor-recipient repertoire similarity was low at 1-2 months, rising over year one. TRB clonality was highly associated with recipient CMV seropositivity and reactivation.

A marrow graft followed busulfan-fludarabine conditioning, with cyclophosphamide on days +3 and +4. TCRdb's copy holds only in-frame clones and misses some; the assay was immunoSEQ multiplex PCR. Listed for the sample are 16,000 or so clones, none seen a single time. The CDR3 is 16 amino acids. Germline CDR1 is SGDLS and CDR2 is YYNGEE. The ends lost 4 bases at V and 8 bases at J; junction bases unmatched: 9. This specimen consisted of PBMCs, obtained after allogeneic stem cell transplant with posttransplant cyclophosphamide. This sequence was found in a female patient aged 30 to 45 who received an allogeneic stem cell transplant from a related donor, was CMV-positive, and had no GVHD. A share of the T cells may be of graft donor origin. This chain connects TRBV9 to TRBJ2-1, with 13 bases identical to TRBD2. For the CDR3, the DNA is TGTGCCAGCAGCACGCGGACTAGCGGGAGTCCCTATGAGCAGTTCTTC. Residues: CASSTRTSGSPYEQFF.